A selection of T cell receptor beta chains follows, all from one sample in a study of cytomegalovirus exposure and HLA in healthy donors. TCRdb's copy holds only in-frame clones and misses some; the assay was immunoSEQ multiplex PCR. The sample shows roughly 140,000 clones, around 81% of them seen only once. Sequencing was performed on PBMCs. The receptor source for this set is a man between 40 and 49 years old in good health and CMV-seropositive. Each CDR3 is given with its conserved first and last residue. The order of the fields is D gene, clone size, V gene, J gene, CDR3 DNA, CDR3 protein. The D gene is left open where the match is weak. Clone size appears in some rows only: once, few, many, or a class for an expanded clone.

>TRBD2|once|TRBV7-2|TRBJ2-5
TGTGCCAGCAGCTCCGGACTAGCCCCAGAGACCCAGTACTTC
CASSSGLAPETQYF
>TRBD1|.|TRBV27|TRBJ1-2
TGTGCCAGCACCCCAGGGGGACCGAACTATGGCTACACCTTC
CASTPGGPNYGYTF
>.|.|TRBV7-6|TRBJ2-1
TGTGCCAGCAGCTTGACCCGGGGGAATGAGCAGTTCTTC
CASSLTRGNEQFF
>TRBD1|.|TRBV6-4|TRBJ2-3
TGTGCCAGCAGTGACCAATACAGGGGAACAGATACGCAGTATTTT
CASSDQYRGTDTQYF
>TRBD2|.|TRBV7-2|TRBJ2-1
TGTGCCAGCAGCTCGGGACTAGCCCTGCAGTTCTTC
CASSSGLALQFF
>TRBD1|.|TRBV5-1|TRBJ1-4
TGCGCCAGCAGCTTGCGACAGGGGACTAATGAAAAACTGTTTTTT
CASSLRQGTNEKLFF
>.|.|TRBV7-8|TRBJ2-7
TGTGCCAGCAGCACACAGGACTACGAGCAGTACTTC
CASSTQDYEQYF
>.|.|TRBV7-2|TRBJ2-1
TGTGCCAGCAGCCTATACCTACCTCCCTACAATGAGCAGTTCTTC
CASSLYLPPYNEQFF
>.|.|TRBV9|TRBJ2-5
TGTGCCAGCAGCGCGCAGGGACAAGAGACCCAGTACTTC
CASSAQGQETQYF
>.|.|TRBV28|TRBJ2-7
TGTGCCAGCAGAGAGGGGGTGACCAACGAGCAGTACTTC
CASREGVTNEQYF
>TRBD2|.|TRBV5-6|TRBJ2-1
TGTGCCAGCAGCTTCGGGACTAGCGGGGGGACTTACAATGAGCAGTTCTTC
CASSFGTSGGTYNEQFF
>.|.|TRBV4-1|TRBJ2-7
TGCGCCAGCAGCCAAGAAGGGTTAGGAGGGACCCGTCGAGGCGAGCAGTACTTC
CASSQEGLGGTRRGEQYF
>TRBD1|.|TRBV29-1|TRBJ1-1
TGCAGCCTTCGACAGGGGCGACAGAACACTGAAGCTTTCTTT
CSLRQGRQNTEAFF
>.|few|TRBV7-8|TRBJ2-1
TGTGCCAGCAGCTTACAACAGGGGAGGTACAATGAGCAGTTCTTC
CASSLQQGRYNEQFF
>.|.|TRBV14|TRBJ2-2
TGTGCCAGCAGCCAAGATCGATTCGCGGCGATTTCAACCGGGGAGCTGTTTTTT
CASSQDRFAAISTGELFF
>.|.|TRBV7-9|TRBJ1-3
TGTGCCAGCAGCCGCGGGGGAGGTTCCTCTGGAAACACCATATATTTT
CASSRGGGSSGNTIYF
>.|.|TRBV6-5|TRBJ2-1
TGTGCCAGCAGTTACTCGAGATCCGAGTACAATGAGCAGTTCTTC
CASSYSRSEYNEQFF
>.|.|TRBV5-1|TRBJ2-2
TGCGCCAGCAGCTTCTGGCGGACTAACACCGGGGAGCTGTTTTTT
CASSFWRTNTGELFF
>TRBD2|.|TRBV5-1|TRBJ2-7
TGCGCCAGCAGCTTCGGACTAGCGGGACAGAGCTCCTACGAGCAGTACTTC
CASSFGLAGQSSYEQYF
>TRBD1|.|TRBV18|TRBJ1-5
TGTGCCAGCTCATCAGACAGGGGAAATCAGCCCCAGCATTTT
CASSSDRGNQPQHF
>.|few|TRBV7-9|TRBJ1-3
TGTGCCAGCAGTTATTCCGGGACATCGAGCTCTGGAAACACCATATATTTT
CASSYSGTSSSGNTIYF
>TRBD1|.|TRBV5-4|TRBJ2-4
TGTGCCAGCAGCCCAGGACAGGGGAGGTATCCTCAGTACTTC
CASSPGQGRYPQYF
>TRBD1|.|TRBV7-2|TRBJ1-2
TGTGCCAGCAGCACCGGGACAGTCGGAGGTGGCTACACCTTC
CASSTGTVGGGYTF
>TRBD2|.|TRBV25-1|TRBJ2-7
TGTGCCAGCAGTGAATTCGGGATTAGCGGGAAGTACGAGCAGTACTTC
CASSEFGISGKYEQYF
>TRBD2|few|TRBV11-2|TRBJ2-5
TGTGCCAGCAGCTTAGGAGCTTGGGGGGAGGGGGAGACCCAGTACTTC
CASSLGAWGEGETQYF
>TRBD1|.|TRBV10-3|TRBJ1-1
TGTGCCATCAGGATGACAGGGGTTAACACTGAAGCTTTCTTT
CAIRMTGVNTEAFF
>TRBD1|.|TRBV11-3|TRBJ1-1
TGTGCCAGCAGCCCAAGGGACAGTCGAACGGACACTGAAGCTTTCTTT
CASSPRDSRTDTEAFF
>.|.|TRBV19|TRBJ1-6
TGTGCCAGTAGTCGGGGGGGTGATAATTCACCCCTCCACTTT
CASSRGGDNSPLHF
>TRBD1|.|TRBV11-3|TRBJ2-1
TGTGCCAGCAGCTTAGTTTTGGCAGGGGGCAAGTACAATGAGCAGTTCTTC
CASSLVLAGGKYNEQFF
>.|.|TRBV5-4|TRBJ1-1
TGTGCCAGCAGTCCTCCTGGCAGGGGAGCTTTCTTT
CASSPPGRGAFF
>TRBD1|.|TRBV4-1|TRBJ1-1
TGCGCCAGCAGCCACGGGACAGGGGGCACTGAAGCTTTCTTT
CASSHGTGGTEAFF
>.|.|TRBV9|TRBJ1-1
TGTGCCAGCAGCGTAGAAGGGGGGAACACTGAAGCTTTCTTT
CASSVEGGNTEAFF
>TRBD1|.|TRBV10-1|TRBJ1-6
TGCGCCAGCACCGAACCCGAGACAGGGATTCTTCGGAATTCACCCCTCCACTTT
CASTEPETGILRNSPLHF
>.|once|TRBV7-3|TRBJ2-1
TGTGCCAGCAGCCTAAGGGCGGGAAACAATGAGCAGTTCTTC
CASSLRAGNNEQFF
>.|.|TRBV7-8|TRBJ2-6
TGTGCCAGCAGCTTTATACAGTCTGGGGCCAACGTCCTGACTTTC
CASSFIQSGANVLTF
>.|.|TRBV7-6|TRBJ2-7
TGTGCCAGCAGCTTAGTGGTAGGCGGCAACTACGAGCAGTACTTC
CASSLVVGGNYEQYF
>TRBD1|.|TRBV28|TRBJ2-7
TGTGCCAGCAGTTACAGGACAGGGGACTACGAGCAGTACTTC
CASSYRTGDYEQYF